This TCR beta chain is drawn from a study of shared T cell receptors in the human thymus listed by TCRdb under 2021. Background on the whole study: The study examined how self-reactive, shared T-cell receptor alpha chains are generated in the human thymus.

The method behind the library was the immunoSEQ multiplex PCR assay. TCRdb re-hosts the immuneACCESS table, in-frame sequences only. Its copies lack some clones; in the studies checked, an unresolved V gene accounts for under half of them, and the cause for the rest is not known. This sample comprises some 760,000 clones, 70% to 90% of them detected only once. Around 0.0099% of the sample comes from the top ten. In its sample, this clone was seen once. The target of this receptor is not known. No per-base quality is available; no much larger clone lies one base away. CDR1 and CDR2, looked up from the germline V gene, are SGHTA and FQGTGA. Cut back by 1 base and 0 bases, the V and J ends lie 16 bases apart. The CDR3 goes from the cysteine to the phenylalanine over 18 residues. Solely the CDR3 DNA is kept, with 54 bases framed from the first base. These data were also filed under a second study, of human thymus T cells. The second paper further reports: Immunologically healthy infants undergoing open corrective cardiac surgery for congenital heart defects in Finland were used as donors. Thymus tissue was collected as surgical resects that were removed during corrective cardiac surgery. V and J gene segment usage appeared biased in both thymic and peripheral blood repertoires. Highly overlapping thymic TCR repertoires among unrelated individuals were reported in the related research. The study used eight infant thymus samples plus four related peripheral blood samples to characterize TCR alpha and beta repertoires. The infant donors were about 7 to 250 days old, and the cohort included several males and a couple of females. Thymocytes were released mechanically from tissue and stored at -70 °C as pellets of 10-30 million cells. A QIAsymphony instrument was used to extract genomic DNA from the frozen cell pellets. The immunoSEQ multiplex PCR assay was used to amplify the TCRB and TCRAD loci from a standardized amount of quality-controlled genomic DNA. The amplicons spanned the V(D)J region and were long enough to cover the CDR3 and allow V and J genes to be identified. The commercial immunoSEQ service was used to sequence amplicons on an Illumina platform. Primer bias and sequencing errors were corrected as previously described, and TCRAD and TCRB were defined on the basis of the IMGT database. immunoSEQ Analyzer 3.0 and VDJTools were used for repertoire analysis, which covered basic statistics, V/J segment usage, diversity estimates, rarefaction and pairwise overlap. To estimate diversity, the Chao1, ChaoE, Efron-Thisted, Shannon and inverse Simpson indices were applied, and diversity was also estimated on datasets down-sampled to the smallest sample. Repertoire overlap was determined by strict matching of CDR3 nucleotide sequence, V gene and J gene, and Jaccard-based multidimensional scaling clustering was applied. On average, thymus samples yielded hundreds of thousands of unique TCRB clonotypes, whereas blood samples yielded 70,000 to 100,000.

The receptor was isolated from a girl in the first two years of life with a congenital heart defect. Donor details come from another sample of the same person, matched by shared clones. This chain joins TRBV7-3 to TRBJ1-5; the D gene identity is not certain. The sample was thymocytes. The DNA sequence reads TGTGCCAGCAGCTTAAGGGCAAGTTATCGGTCTAGCAATCAGCCCCAGCATTTT. Its coded protein is CASSLRASYRSSNQPQHF.